Listed below are T cell receptor beta chains from one sample, sequenced in a study of OX40 agonist ivuxolimab in advanced cancers. Clones were sequenced by immunoSEQ multiplex PCR, and TCRdb holds only the in-frame ones, with some missing. The profile covers about 110,000 clones, with around 90% appearing a single time and approximately 1.2% taken by the ten largest. This material consisted of CD4+ or CD8+ T cells sorted from blood, taken in a trial of the OX40 agonist ivuxolimab. The receptors come from an adult with an advanced solid tumor such as melanoma, head and neck, liver or kidney cancer. Both conserved end residues are part of each CDR3. The D gene is left open where the match is weak. Not all rows give a size; the values are once, few, many and, for expanded clones, a class.

>TRBV19|-|-|TRBJ2-7
TGTGCCAGTAGTAGTCCCCCCGGGACTCGCCTAGTCTACGAGCAGTACTTC
CASSSPPGTRLVYEQYF
>TRBV28|-|-|TRBJ1-4
TGTGCCAGCAGTTTATCGGGACGTAGTAATGAAAAACTGTTTTTT
CASSLSGRSNEKLFF
>TRBV7-2|-|TRBD1|TRBJ1-4
TGTGCCAGCAGCTCGGGACAGGGAAATGAAAAACTGTTTTTT
CASSSGQGNEKLFF
>TRBV5-8|-|-|TRBJ1-2
TGTGCCAGCAGCTGGGGGACTCGTGATGGCTACACCTTC
CASSWGTRDGYTF
>TRBV28|-|TRBD1|TRBJ1-4
TGTGCCAGCAGTCCTCCCGGGACAGGGTCCGAAAAACTGTTTTTT
CASSPPGTGSEKLFF
>TRBV28|-|-|TRBJ2-6
TGTGCCAGCAGTTCGAATGCTGGGGCCAACGTCCTGACTTTC
CASSSNAGANVLTF
>TRBV7-8|-|TRBD1|TRBJ1-5
TGTGCCAGCAGCTCGGGACAGTTGCGCAATCAGCCCCAGCATTTT
CASSSGQLRNQPQHF
>TRBV19|-|TRBD2|TRBJ2-7
TGTGCCAGTAGTATAGGGGGACTAGCGTCCTCCTACGAGCAGTACTTC
CASSIGGLASSYEQYF
>TRBV5-1|-|TRBD1|TRBJ1-1
TGCGCCAGCAGCTTGGAAGACAGGGGCACTGAAGCTTTCTTT
CASSLEDRGTEAFF
>TRBV7-2|once|-|TRBJ2-7
TGTGCCAGCAGCTTAGAGCGTCGGAGCTCCTACGAGCAGTACTTC
CASSLERRSSYEQYF
>TRBV27|-|-|TRBJ1-4
TGTGCCAGCAGTCCGTCACAGGGTGGGGATGAAAAACTGTTTTTT
CASSPSQGGDEKLFF
>TRBV5-8|-|-|TRBJ2-6
TGTGCCAGCAGCTTTTCAGTAGCTGGGGCCAACGTCCTGACTTTC
CASSFSVAGANVLTF
>TRBV11-2|few|-|TRBJ2-7
TGTGCCAGCAGAGAGGTAGACGAGCAGTACTTC
CASREVDEQYF
>TRBV9|-|TRBD2|TRBJ2-1
TGTGCCAGCAGCGTAGGAGGGAGGGACAATGAGCAGTTCTTC
CASSVGGRDNEQFF
>TRBV19|-|TRBD2|TRBJ2-5
TGTGCCAGTAGCGACCGGACTAGCGGGAGAGGAGAGACCCAGTACTTC
CASSDRTSGRGETQYF
>TRBV2|-|-|TRBJ1-2
TGTGCCAGCAGTGGAGACGTTGGGGGCTACACCTTC
CASSGDVGGYTF
>TRBV5-6|-|-|TRBJ2-1
TGTGCCAGCAGGTTGATCGATGAGCAGTTCTTC
CASRLIDEQFF